Each of the 32 T cell receptor beta chains below was sequenced from the same sample in a study of patients and donors after allogeneic stem cell transplantation. TCRdb called the RT-PCR reads again in MiXCR, with one record for every CDR3 protein. The table records 900,000 to 1,000,000 distinct CDR3 sequences, 15% to 20% of them present only once. Input material: blood, either unsorted or a sorted T cell fraction (not recorded which). These receptors all stem from a human donor who was either an allogeneic HSCT recipient or a stem cell or donor lymphocyte infusion donor (not recorded which). It is not recorded whose cells these are; they may come from a transplant donor.

This clonotype has more than one count but fewer than ten. The V gene is TRBV20-1, the J gene TRBJ1-2; possibly TRBD1 for D (6 bases). Germline values: CDR1 DFQATT, CDR2 SNEGSKA (reference sequence). CDR3 length equals 11 residues. The CDR3 sequence is CRVTGLAGYTF. The CDR3 DNA reads TGCAGGGTCACAGGGTTGGCCGGCTACACCTTC.

The rearrangement links TRBV25-1 to TRBJ2-6; D is unresolved. CDR3 length equals 17 residues. In germline, CDR1 is MGHDK, CDR2 SYGVNS. V was shortened by 1 base and J by 0 bases, with 10 bases between the two germline ends. CDR3 DNA sequence: TGTGCCAGCAGTGAATTAGCTGTAGGCTCTGGGGCCAACGTCCTGACTTTC. Amino acids: CASSELAVGSGANVLTF.

This clonotype has a handful of counts. The chain joins TRBV5-1 to TRBJ1-6, with 10 bases identical to TRBD1. This CDR3 has 15 amino acids. V shed 0 bases and J 7 bases; nucleotides not matched to a gene: 1. Per the germline V gene, CDR1 is SGHRS and CDR2 is YFSETQ. The CDR3 loop reads CASSLGDRGNSPLHF. The DNA for the CDR3 is TGCGCCAGCAGCTTGGGGGACAGGGGCAATTCACCCCTCCACTTT.

The chain carries TRBV11-2 and TRBJ2-1; 9 bases line up with TRBD1. Germline CDR1 and CDR2: SGHAT and FQNNGV. This CDR3 region has 16 residues. V was clipped by 1 base and J by 7 bases; unmatched bases: 8. DNA of the CDR3: TGTGCCAGCAGCTTAGGAGTGGGACAGGGTAGGAATGAGCAGTTCTTC. Protein product: CASSLGVGQGRNEQFF. Together with reference TRBV11-2 and TRBJ2-1, the CDR3 gives the full variable domain: EAGVAQSPRYKIIEKRQSVAFWCNPISGHATLYWYQQILGQGPKLLIQFQNNGVVDDSQLPKDRFSAERLKGVDSTLKIQPAKLEDSAVYLCASSLGVGQGRNEQFFGPGTRLTVL.

This clonotype was seen ten or more times. This chain uses TRBV20-1 with TRBJ1-5, with D possibly TRBD1 on 5 matching bases. V was clipped by 0 bases and J by 6 bases, with 15 bases between them. Looked up from germline, CDR1 is DFQATT and CDR2 is SNEGSKA (reference sequence). The CDR3 consists of 15 residues. CDR3 DNA sequence: TGCAGTGCTAGAGAGACGGGCAGGGAGCGTCAGCCCCAGCATTTT. Protein: CSARETGRERQPQHF.

The CDR3 DNA reads TGCAGTGCGGGGAGTGGCAGGGGAAATTCACCCCTCCACTTT. Its protein is CSAGSGRGNSPLHF. This chain uses TRBV20-1 with TRBJ1-6, with a weak D call TRBD1 (6 bases). CDR1 DFQATT and CDR2 SNEGSKA come from the germline V gene (reference sequence). CDR3 length: 14 amino acids. The ends were cut back, 6 bases at V and 7 bases at J, with 16 bases in the middle.

The chain couples TRBV12-3 or TRBV12-4 to TRBJ2-1; the D call may be TRBD1 or TRBD2 (5 bases each). The CDR3 loop spans 14 amino acids. V was clipped by 3 bases and J by 5 bases, with 11 bases between them. CDR3 coding DNA: TGTGCCAGCAGTTTCGGGGCCAGAGACAATGAGCAGTTCTTC. Its protein product is CASSFGARDNEQFF.

The sample holds a few counts of this clonotype. The chain links TRBV28 to TRBJ2-7; 11 positions agree with TRBD2. The V gene's germline CDR1 is MDHEN and CDR2 SYDVKM. The CDR3 extends over 15 amino acids. Trimming at V came to 2 bases and at J to 5 bases, leaving 5 bases not matched to a gene. The CDR3 spells CASSLVASGRNEQYF. The CDR3 region has the DNA TGTGCCAGCAGTTTAGTGGCTAGCGGGAGGAACGAGCAGTACTTC.

The sample holds a few counts of this clonotype. This sequence joins TRBV24-1 and TRBJ2-3, with a weak D call TRBD2 (6 bases). Germline CDR1 KGHDR, CDR2 SFDVKD. The CDR3 runs 15 residues. Trimming removed 4 bases from V and 5 bases from J, with 15 bases in between. The CDR3 spells CATSDPGRSGDTQYF. The CDR3 coding sequence is TGTGCCACCAGTGACCCGGGGAGGTCCGGAGATACGCAGTATTTT.

This clonotype was picked up a small number of times. The chain uses TRBV20-1 and TRBJ2-7; 11 positions agree with TRBD2. With 1 base clipped from V and 6 bases from J, the junction kept 8 bases outside the gene matches. The germline V gene has CDR1 DFQATT and CDR2 SNEGSKA (reference sequence). The CDR3 sequence is 15 residues long. CDR3 in DNA: TGCAGTGCTAGAGTCACTAGCGGGAGTGAGGGCGAGCAGTACTTC. This codes for CSARVTSGSEGEQYF.

This chain connects TRBV6-1 to TRBJ1-5, with D maybe TRBD1 (6 bases). Trimming stripped 5 bases from V and 1 base from J, with 12 bases between. The V gene's germline CDR1 is MNHNS and CDR2 SASEGT. This CDR3 is built from 15 residues. The CDR3 protein is CASSTGTPSNQPQHF. Written as DNA, the CDR3 is TGTGCCAGCAGTACCGGGACACCGAGCAATCAGCCCCAGCATTTT.

The chain carries TRBV12-3 or TRBV12-4 and TRBJ2-1; TRBD2 matches at 7 bases. V gave up 8 bases and J gave up 2 bases; unmatched junction bases: 15. The CDR3 has 17 amino acids. The CDR3 reads CASPFLDGGGPYNEQFF. The DNA of the CDR3 is TGTGCCAGCCCATTCCTTGACGGGGGAGGGCCCTACAATGAGCAGTTCTTC.

Here the CDR3 reads CSARGPGTPGTDTQYF. CDR3 in DNA: TGCAGTGCTAGAGGCCCCGGGACCCCCGGGACAGATACGCAGTATTTT. The chain recombines TRBV20-1 with TRBJ2-3; D is perhaps TRBD1 or TRBD2 (5 bases each). CDR3 length: 16 amino acids. Germline V gives CDR1 DFQATT, CDR2 SNEGSKA (reference sequence). The V end lost 1 base, the J end lost 3 bases, and 17 bases lay between the germline ends.

This clonotype has ten or more counts. The chain has TRBV27 and TRBJ2-7; 11 nucleotides match TRBD2. Losses at the gene ends were 5 bases for V and 4 bases for J; bases not matched to a gene: 7. This CDR3 has 15 residues. Germline CDR1 and CDR2: MNHEY and SMNVEV (reference sequence). The CDR3 nucleotides read TGTGCCAGCAGTGCCCGAACTAGCGGGAGTTACGAGCAGTACTTC. As protein: CASSARTSGSYEQYF.

This clonotype was observed many times. The chain has TRBV15 and TRBJ1-2; D is ambiguous. The CDR3 totals 17 residues. Germline-derived CDR1 and CDR2 are LNHNV and YYDKDF (reference sequence). Trimming left V 0 bases short and J 2 bases short, with 16 bases between. This CDR3 reads CATSREQSKRANYGYTF. The DNA for the CDR3 is TGTGCCACCAGCAGAGAACAATCCAAAAGGGCCAACTATGGCTACACCTTC.

This clonotype was seen a handful of times. The chain has TRBV6-6 and TRBJ1-1; a weak D match, TRBD1 (6 bases). V lost 5 bases, J lost 9 bases, and 13 bases lay in between. Germline CDR1 is MNHNY and CDR2 is SVGAGI (reference sequence). The CDR3 spans 12 residues. CDR3 loop: CASSQQGTKAFF. CDR3 DNA: TGTGCCAGCAGTCAACAGGGAACGAAAGCTTTCTTT.

The sample holds many counts of this clonotype. The V call is TRBV12-3 or TRBV12-4, the J call TRBJ1-6, with D perhaps matching TRBD1 (5 bases). CDR3 length equals 16 residues. Trimming took off 1 base at V and 9 bases at J, with 16 bases between the two ends. In DNA form, the CDR3 reads TGTGCCAGCAGTTTAGATGGGACGGGGAAGGCTTCACCCCTCCACTTT. It yields the protein CASSLDGTGKASPLHF.

J is TRBJ1-1 and V is TRBV6-5; D perhaps matches TRBD1 (5 bases). Per the germline V gene, CDR1 is MNHEY and CDR2 is SVGAGI. The CDR3 spans 15 residues. Trimming left V 0 bases short and J 10 bases short, with 18 bases between. The CDR3 DNA is TGTGCCAGCAGTTACTCGACCCCGGGCTCGGGGGGAGCTTTCTTT. It specifies CASSYSTPGSGGAFF.

The chain uses TRBV20-1 and TRBJ1-5; D remains ambiguous. Trimming pared 5 bases from V and 0 bases from J, leaving 14 bases between. Per the germline V gene, CDR1 is DFQATT and CDR2 is SNEGSKA (reference sequence). The CDR3 covers 15 residues. CDR3 coding DNA: TGCAGTGCTCCACAACATCCTAATAGCAATCAGCCCCAGCATTTT. Protein: CSAPQHPNSNQPQHF.

This chain joins TRBV6-1 and TRBJ2-5; 7 positions match TRBD1. Germline CDR1 MNHNS, CDR2 SASEGT. The CDR3 has 15 residues. The V gene end was trimmed by 5 bases and the J gene end by 4 bases; junction bases not matched to a gene: 10. The CDR3 protein is CASSPGTVLLETQYF. As DNA, the CDR3 is TGTGCCAGCAGTCCCGGGACAGTGCTACTAGAGACCCAGTACTTC.

This clonotype was seen many times. The V gene is TRBV5-1, the J gene TRBJ2-7; no definite D call. Per germline, CDR1 SGHRS and CDR2 YFSETQ. V shed 0 bases and J shed 3 bases, with 13 bases lying between them. The CDR3 totals 15 residues. The CDR3 sequence is CASSLGSTTHYEQYF. The CDR3 DNA reads TGCGCCAGCAGCTTGGGTTCAACGACTCACTACGAGCAGTACTTC.

V usage is TRBV24-1 and J usage is TRBJ1-2; D is undetermined. V was trimmed by 3 bases and J by 4 bases, leaving 11 bases between them. Germline CDR1 reads KGHDR; CDR2 reads SFDVKD. The CDR3 is 14 amino acids. CDR3 sequence: CATSDGWRTYGYTF. In nucleotides, the CDR3 is TGTGCCACCAGTGATGGATGGCGGACCTATGGCTACACCTTC.

The rearrangement joins TRBV6-1 to TRBJ1-1; D ambiguous. The CDR3 runs 16 residues. Trimming took off 4 bases at V and 6 bases at J, with 21 bases between the two ends. Germline-derived CDR1 and CDR2 are MNHNS and SASEGT. This CDR3 is CASSGGMYGVEAEAFF. The CDR3 DNA reads TGTGCCAGCAGTGGTGGGATGTATGGGGTGGAAGCTGAAGCTTTCTTT.

This clonotype has at least ten counts. V is TRBV7-8 and J is TRBJ2-5; D is uncertain. The V end was cut by 3 bases, the J end by 2 bases, with 16 bases between. CDR3 size: 16 residues. Germline V CDR1 and CDR2: SGHVS, FQNEAQ. CDR3 amino acids: CASSFKGFTVQETQYF. The CDR3 DNA is TGTGCCAGCAGCTTTAAGGGTTTTACTGTGCAAGAGACCCAGTACTTC.

The chain couples TRBV20-1 to TRBJ2-5; TRBD1 is a possible D gene (7 bases). The germline V and J ends were trimmed by 4 bases and 5 bases, with 20 bases remaining between them. The CDR3 extends over 15 amino acids. The germline V gene has CDR1 DFQATT and CDR2 SNEGSKA (reference sequence). Here the CDR3 DNA reads TGCAGTGCTAACCCCAGGGGGGCCGCACTCGAGACCCAGTACTTC. Translating gives CSANPRGAALETQYF.

This clonotype turned up a few times. The rearrangement joins TRBV15 to TRBJ2-4; D not certain. Trimming took 1 base from V and 2 from J, leaving 6 bases between them. CDR3 length: 14 residues. CDR1 and CDR2 from the germline V gene are LNHNV and YYDKDF (reference sequence). The CDR3 coding sequence is TGTGCCACCAGCAGAGCTGGTTCCAAAAACATTCAGTACTTC. As protein: CATSRAGSKNIQYF.

This clonotype was observed a handful of times. This chain links TRBV6-2 or TRBV6-3 with TRBJ2-3; 11 nucleotides line up with TRBD2. With V trimmed by 5 bases and J by 9 bases, 10 bases remained unmatched. This CDR3 region has 15 residues. The germline V gene encodes CDR1 MNHEY and CDR2 SVGEGT. The chain's CDR3 is CASSISGTSGGTQYF. The CDR3 bases are TGTGCCAGCAGTATCTCCGGGACTAGCGGAGGAACGCAGTATTTT.

This clonotype was counted many times. An end of the junction does not agree with germline; a read error may underlie this. The rearrangement links TRBV5-1 to TRBJ2-2; no reliable D call. Germline-derived CDR1 and CDR2 are SGHRS and YFSETQ. This CDR3 comprises 15 residues. The CDR3 protein is CASSLGASNTGELFF. Written as DNA, the CDR3 is TGTGCCAGCAGTCTCGGAGCGAGCAACACCGGGGAGCTGTTTTTT.

The chain is built from TRBV15 and TRBJ2-1, with a weak D call TRBD1 (6 bases). Trimming took 1 base from V and 8 from J, leaving 9 bases between them. The CDR3 is 13 residues long. Germline V lookup: CDR1 LNHNV, CDR2 YYDKDF (reference sequence). CDR3 nucleotides: TGTGCCACCAGCAGAGGGGGGCGAGATGAGCAGTTCTTC. This encodes CATSRGGRDEQFF. Together with reference TRBV15 and TRBJ2-1, the CDR3 gives the full variable domain: DAMVIQNPRYQVTQFGKPVTLSCSQTLNHNVMYWYQQKSSQAPKLLFHYYDKDFNNEADTPDNFQSRRPNTSFCFLDIRSPGLGDTAMYLCATSRGGRDEQFFGPGTRLTVL.

This chain links TRBV5-1 with TRBJ2-7, with D possibly being TRBD2 (6 bases). Deletions cut 6 bases from V and 1 base from J, with 14 bases between. Germline V gene sequence: CDR1 SGHRS, CDR2 YFSETQ. The CDR3 runs 14 residues. DNA of the CDR3: TGCGCCAGCACCCCCCGTGGGGGGTCCTACGAGCAGTACTTC. This codes for CASTPRGGSYEQYF.

The DNA of the CDR3 is TGTGCCATCAGTGAGTCGAGGGGCCAGACCCAGTACTTC. Translation: CAISESRGQTQYF. The chain links TRBV10-3 to TRBJ2-5; D may be TRBD1 or TRBD2 (5 bases each). This CDR3 is 13 amino acids long. Germline V lookup: CDR1 ENHRY, CDR2 SYGVKD. Trimming cost V 0 bases and J 6 bases, with 8 bases left between them.

The CDR3 loop is CSARQGVGAEAFF. The CDR3 DNA reads TGCAGCGCCCGACAGGGGGTGGGCGCTGAAGCTTTCTTT. The gene calls are TRBV29-1 and TRBJ1-1; 9 bases agree with TRBD1. Germline CDR1 reads SQVTM; CDR2 reads ANQGSEA. Unmatched junction bases numbered 9, after V lost 7 bases and J lost 6 bases. CDR3 size: 13 residues.